Listed below are T cell receptor beta chains from one sample, sequenced in a study of OX40 agonist ivuxolimab in advanced cancers. Repertoires were generated with immunoSEQ multiplex PCR, while TCRdb's copy carries only in-frame clones and drops some. In the table there are tens of thousands of clones, roughly 90% of which are singletons. The input for sequencing was CD4+ or CD8+ T cells sorted from blood, taken in a trial of the OX40 agonist ivuxolimab. The receptor set was obtained from an adult with an advanced solid tumor such as melanoma, head and neck, liver or kidney cancer. Both conserved end residues are part of each CDR3.

>TRBV27|TRBJ2-2
CASSFAGQTGELFF
>TRBV7-9|TRBJ2-5
CASSLGWVSEETQYF
>TRBV4-1|TRBJ1-5
CASSLGDESNQPQHF
>TRBV4-1|TRBJ2-7
CASSQGRTGGAYEQYF
>TRBV7-2|TRBJ2-3
CASSLVGYGAGDTQYF
>TRBV19|TRBJ1-2
CASSIPTDYGYTF
>TRBV6-1|TRBJ2-7
CASSRGQDYEQYF
>TRBV7-3|TRBJ2-3
CASSLGVTGAGDTQYF
>TRBV7-6|TRBJ2-1
CASSLGGRYNEQFF
>TRBV14|TRBJ2-7
CASSQATSFSAVYEQYF
>TRBV27|TRBJ2-1
CASSLGTTVGEQFF
>TRBV27|TRBJ2-3
CASSMGRFTQYF
>TRBV7-9|TRBJ2-1
CASSRDPNNEQFF
>TRBV5-4|TRBJ2-1
CASSPRGANRADNNEQFF
>TRBV28|TRBJ1-1
CASSLFSGRDTEAFF
>TRBV29-1|TRBJ2-1
CSVDNPGTGIYEQFF
>TRBV7-8|TRBJ2-7
CASSFGGFYEQYF
>TRBV16|TRBJ2-7
CASSQSRGRGYEQYF
>TRBV4-3|TRBJ2-1
CASSQGVSGYNEQFF
>TRBV10-1|TRBJ1-1
CASSPTGGTIHTEAFF
>TRBV5-8|TRBJ2-7
CASSPEGRAYEQYF
>TRBV6-4|TRBJ2-3
CASSDSELGAQYF
>TRBV19|TRBJ2-7
CASSIGSGGYEQYF
>TRBV2|TRBJ1-4
CASSEGQASNEKLFF
>TRBV25-1|TRBJ1-6
CASSEYFLTGDRPPLHF